A single T cell receptor beta chain is shown here with its context. The target antigen is unknown. Researchers ran the PCR with 60 Vbeta and 13 Jbeta primers. The table came from immunoSEQ multiplex PCR; TCRdb's copy has only in-frame clones and leaves some out. Of some 110,000 clones listed, about four fifths were seen once; the top ten hold almost 3%. This sample was included in a study of cytomegalovirus exposure and HLA in healthy donors. On the study more broadly: There were roughly 80 million unique TCRs (from HLA-typed donors) in an early data release.

Study conclusions and caveats: Later analysis showed most CMV-associated TCR beta chains appearing HLA-restricted. V- and J-gene trimming in TCR beta was tied to a missense DCLRE1C variant by an analysis performed later. The number of N-insertions in an Asian-associated ancestry cluster was reportedly below the roughly 700-donor mean in a later analysis.

CDR1 is SGHAT and CDR2 is FQNNGV in the germline V gene. CDR3 length: 14 residues. V shed 5 bases and J 10 bases; nucleotides not matched to a gene: 10. Input material: PBMCs. The clonotype comes from a young woman in good health and CMV-seropositive. V gene TRBV11-2 combines with J gene TRBJ1-5; 8 bases fit TRBD1. For the CDR3, the DNA is TGTGCCAGCAGCCCCGGGACAGGCGTCTATCCCCAGCATTTT. Its translation is CASSPGTGVYPQHF.